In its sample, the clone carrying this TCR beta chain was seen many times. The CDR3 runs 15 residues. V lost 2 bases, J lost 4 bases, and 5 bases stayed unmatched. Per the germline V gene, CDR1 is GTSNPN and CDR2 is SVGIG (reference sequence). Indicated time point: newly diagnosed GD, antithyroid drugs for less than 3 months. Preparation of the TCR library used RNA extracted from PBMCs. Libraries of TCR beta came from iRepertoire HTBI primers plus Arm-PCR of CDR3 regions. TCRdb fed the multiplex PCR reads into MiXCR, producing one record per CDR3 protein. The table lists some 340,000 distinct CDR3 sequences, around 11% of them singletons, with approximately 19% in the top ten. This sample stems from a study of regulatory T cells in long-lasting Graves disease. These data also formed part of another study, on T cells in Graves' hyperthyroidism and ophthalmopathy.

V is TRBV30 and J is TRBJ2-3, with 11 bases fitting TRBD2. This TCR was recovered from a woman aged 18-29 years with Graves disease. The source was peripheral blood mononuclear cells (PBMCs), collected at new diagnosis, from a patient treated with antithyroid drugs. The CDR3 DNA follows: TGTGCCTGGAGTAAACTAGCGGGAGTCGCAGATACGCAGTATTTT. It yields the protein CAWSKLAGVADTQYF. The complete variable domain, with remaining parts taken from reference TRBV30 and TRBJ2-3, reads SQTIHQWPATLVQPVGSPLSLECTVEGTSNPNLYWYRQAAGRGLQLLFYSVGIGQISSEVPQNLSASRPQDRQFILSSKKLLLSDSGFYLCAWSKLAGVADTQYFGPGTRLTVL.